The 20 T cell receptor beta chains in this list originate from one sample, sequenced in a study of T-cell memory formation after mild COVID-19 (dated by TCRdb to the early 2020s). The receptor library was made with 5' RACE. Sequencing used an Illumina NovaSeq 6000. Using fastp trimming at Q25 and MiXCR clonotype assembly, TCRdb reanalyzed the public sequencing data and kept in-frame beta chains. Each record represents a unique CDR3 protein, reported with the most common genes and DNA among its rows. The sample table contains about 420,000 distinct CDR3 sequences; only one count was recorded for 20% to 25% of them. Of the sample, around 13% is held by the ten largest clones. What was sequenced was PBMCs or a T cell subset sorted from them (not recorded which). The source is an adult woman who had mild COVID-19 (a few samples of this study predate the infection). The sample titles of this study are shuffled in the database, so cell type and time point are left out; the donor was told from shared clones.

This clonotype was found a few times. The rearrangement uses TRBV6-5 and TRBJ1-6; no firm D call. Germline V CDR1 and CDR2: MNHEY, SVGAGI. The V gene lost 2 bases and the J gene lost 10 bases, with 9 bases spanning the gap. The CDR3 runs to 13 residues. The CDR3 loop is CASSYPSGSPLHF. The CDR3 region has the DNA TGTGCCAGCAGTTACCCGTCCGGCTCACCCCTCCACTTT.

This clonotype was seen more than once but under ten times. The V call is TRBV4-1, the J call TRBJ2-7, with 7 bases that match TRBD1. The length of the CDR3 is 14 residues. With 4 bases clipped from V and 1 base from J, the junction kept 4 bases outside the gene matches. CDR1 MGHRA and CDR2 YSYEKL come from the germline V gene. As DNA, the CDR3 is TGCGCCAGCAGCCGGGGACAGTTATCCTACGAGCAGTACTTC. Its protein is CASSRGQLSYEQYF.

The rearrangement uses TRBV5-1 and TRBJ2-1; no reliable D call. CDR1 is SGHRS and CDR2 is YFSETQ in the germline V gene. V gave up 5 bases and J gave up 10 bases, with 22 bases separating them. This CDR3 is built from 15 residues. In DNA, the CDR3 is TGCGCCAGCAGTCACGGGCCGGCGGCGGCGTGGGAGCAGTTCTTC. As protein: CASSHGPAAAWEQFF.

This clonotype occurred a few times. V gene TRBV5-1 combines with J gene TRBJ2-3; a possible D gene is TRBD1 (6 bases). The CDR3 is 14 residues long. Per the germline V gene, CDR1 is SGHRS and CDR2 is YFSETQ. Trimming removed 3 bases at V and 5 bases at J, with 13 bases between. The CDR3: CASSSQGTQDTQYF. CDR3 nucleotide sequence: TGCGCCAGCAGCTCACAGGGAACCCAAGATACGCAGTATTTT. The full variable domain, with the rest looked up from reference TRBV5-1 and TRBJ2-3, is KAGVTQTPRYLIKTRGQQVTLSCSPISGHRSVSWYQQTPGQGLQFLFEYFSETQRNKGNFPGRFSGRQFSNSRSEMNVSTLELGDSALYLCASSSQGTQDTQYFGPGTRLTVL.

This chain connects TRBV29-1 to TRBJ2-7, with 13 bases fitting TRBD2. Germline values: CDR1 SQVTM, CDR2 ANQGSEA. The V and J ends lost 5 bases and 2 bases, in that order; junction bases with no gene match: 3. This CDR3 has 14 amino acids. In nucleotides, the CDR3 is TGCAGCGTTTGGGGGACTAGCGGGACCTACGAGCAGTACTTC. This sequence encodes CSVWGTSGTYEQYF.

The sample holds a few counts of this clonotype. The V call is TRBV4-1, the J call TRBJ2-5; D might be TRBD1 (5 bases). CDR3 length: 14 amino acids. From germline, CDR1 is MGHRA and CDR2 YSYEKL. V lost 4 bases and J lost 4, with 13 bases in between. CDR3 DNA sequence: TGCGCCAGCAGCCTTTCAGGGAAGGGAGAGACCCAGTACTTC. Amino acid sequence: CASSLSGKGETQYF.

The chain recombines TRBV6-1 with TRBJ1-2; D is perhaps TRBD1 (6 bases). The V end lost 4 bases, the J end lost 2 bases, and 8 bases lay between the germline ends. Germline assignment: CDR1 MNHNS and CDR2 SASEGT. The CDR3 sequence is 13 residues long. DNA of the CDR3: TGTGCCAGCAGTGTGGACAGAAACTATGGCTACACCTTC. Its translation: CASSVDRNYGYTF.

CDR3 region: CASSKVFKTLWQQYF. CDR3 nucleotides: TGTGCCAGCAGCAAAGTTTTTAAGACCCTTTGGCAGCAGTACTTC. This chain uses TRBV21-1 with TRBJ2-7. TRBV21-1 is a documented pseudogene. The CDR3 loop spans 15 amino acids.

The rearrangement joins TRBV7-2 to TRBJ2-1, with unresolved D. CDR1 and CDR2 (germline): SGHTA, FQGNSA. V shed 2 bases and J shed 6 bases, with 14 bases lying between them. The CDR3 has 15 amino acids. The CDR3 region is CASSLQAILGNEQFF. The CDR3 bases are TGTGCCAGCAGCTTACAGGCTATCCTAGGCAATGAGCAGTTCTTC.

This clonotype was picked up a small number of times. V is TRBV18 and J is TRBJ1-1, with 9 positions matching TRBD1. Germline V gene lookup returns CDR1 KGHSH and CDR2 LQKENI. V shed 4 bases, J shed 2 bases, and the junction held 8 bases outside the gene matches. This CDR3 is built from 16 residues. The CDR3 here is CASSHGTGSYNTEAFF. The CDR3 DNA reads as TGTGCCAGCTCACACGGGACAGGGTCATATAACACTGAAGCTTTCTTT.

The chain couples TRBV6-1 to TRBJ2-1, with D unclear. CDR3 length: 11 residues. Germline V gene sequence: CDR1 MNHNS, CDR2 SASEGT. V was cut by 11 bases and J by 5 bases, with 10 bases left in between. CDR3 DNA: TGTGCCTGCCGAGCGAACAATGAGCAGTTCTTC. This translates into CACRANNEQFF.

The chain employs TRBV20-1 and TRBJ2-3, with D perhaps TRBD1 or TRBD2 (6 bases each). The germline V and J ends were trimmed by 6 bases and 0 bases, with 16 bases remaining between them. Germline-derived CDR1 and CDR2 are DFQATT and SNEGSKA (reference sequence). The CDR3 totals 15 residues. CDR3 amino acids: CSAPTSGASTDTQYF. The DNA for the CDR3 is TGCAGTGCCCCTACGTCGGGGGCCAGCACAGATACGCAGTATTTT.

The chain recombines TRBV12-3 or TRBV12-4 with TRBJ2-7; no reliable D call. With 7 bases removed from V and 2 bases from J, the gap between germline ends came to 6 bases. This CDR3 is built from 11 residues. The CDR3 here is CASKLAYEQYF. The CDR3 region has the DNA TGTGCCAGCAAACTTGCCTACGAGCAGTACTTC.

The chain employs TRBV4-1 and TRBJ1-1; perhaps TRBD1 as D (5 bases). With 5 bases removed from V and 0 bases from J, the gap between germline ends came to 16 bases. The germline V gene encodes CDR1 MGHRA and CDR2 YSYEKL. This CDR3 region has 16 residues. CDR3 sequence: CASSATLTEVNTEAFF. The CDR3 DNA sequence: TGCGCCAGCAGCGCAACCTTGACAGAGGTGAACACTGAAGCTTTCTTT.

This clonotype was detected ten times or more. For the CDR3, the DNA is TGCGCCAGCAGCCAAGATCGGGGCACAGATACGCAGTATTTT. The encoded protein is CASSQDRGTDTQYF. J is TRBJ2-3 and V is TRBV4-3; D remains ambiguous. The CDR3 contains 14 residues. The germline V gene has CDR1 LGHNA and CDR2 YSLEER. Trimming shortened V by 0 bases and J by 1 base, and 5 bases separated the two germline ends.

This clonotype was counted only a few times. The chain has TRBV20-1 and TRBJ1-2; a weak D match, TRBD1 (5 bases). Trimming took off 5 bases at V and 7 bases at J, with 20 bases between the two ends. CDR3 length equals 14 residues. Germline loops: CDR1 DFQATT, CDR2 SNEGSKA (reference sequence). In nucleotides, the CDR3 is TGCAGTGCTCTCGCCCCCGGGCAGGGTCCTGGCTACACCTTC. The encoded protein is CSALAPGQGPGYTF.

This chain connects TRBV18 to TRBJ2-1; D is uncertain. This CDR3 contains 15 residues. Germline V gene data show CDR1 as KGHSH and CDR2 as LQKENI. V was cut by 4 bases and J by 0 bases, with 10 bases left in between. CDR3 DNA: TGTGCCAGCTCACGTGACACCAGCTCCTACAATGAGCAGTTCTTC. As protein: CASSRDTSSYNEQFF.

This clonotype was seen many times. The J gene is TRBJ2-7, the V gene TRBV12-3 or TRBV12-4; 9 nucleotides align to TRBD1. This CDR3 has 12 amino acids. V was clipped by 8 bases and J by 6 bases; unmatched bases: 5. The CDR3 protein is CASGQGQGEQYF. The CDR3 DNA reads as TGTGCCAGCGGACAGGGGCAGGGCGAGCAGTACTTC.

The V and J genes are TRBV5-1 and TRBJ2-7; TRBD2 matches at 7 bases. V was clipped by 1 base and J by 6 bases; unmatched bases: 7. The CDR3 extends over 14 amino acids. Germline V lookup: CDR1 SGHRS, CDR2 YFSETQ. CDR3 DNA: TGCGCCAGCAGCTTGATGGGGGGGACTCGCGAGCAGTACTTC. It codes for CASSLMGGTREQYF.

This chain links TRBV5-1 with TRBJ2-3; TRBD2 matches at 8 bases. The ends lost 4 bases at V and 6 bases at J; junction bases unmatched: 16. Germline V lookup: CDR1 SGHRS, CDR2 YFSETQ. The CDR3 extends over 17 amino acids. In DNA, the CDR3 is TGCGCCAGCAGCCGCGGGTGGGGACTAGGAAACATCGATACGCAGTATTTT. Translation: CASSRGWGLGNIDTQYF.